The 4 T cell receptor beta chains given below trace back to one sample, sequenced in a study of blood T cell repertoires in COVID-19. The method was immunoSEQ multiplex PCR; TCRdb's version includes in-frame clones alone and lacks a portion of them. The sample contains about 160,000 clones, around 90% of which appear only once. Source material: peripheral blood. Receptors were obtained from a man aged 55 to 70 with acute or convalescent COVID-19.

The chain is built from TRBV7-8 and TRBJ1-1, with a weak D call TRBD1 (5 bases). The CDR3 contains 15 residues. Trimming shortened V by 5 bases and J by 0 bases, and 13 bases separated the two germline ends. CDR1 and CDR2 (germline): SGHVS, FQNEAQ. The CDR3 coding sequence is TGTGCCAGCAGCCTATCCGGGACTTTGAACACTGAAGCTTTCTTT. It is translated as CASSLSGTLNTEAFF. The full variable domain, with the rest looked up from reference TRBV7-8 and TRBJ1-1, is GAGVSQSPRYKVAKRGQDVALRCDPISGHVSLFWYQQALGQGPEFLTYFQNEAQLDKSGLPSDRFFAERPEGSVSTLKIQRTQQEDSAVYLCASSLSGTLNTEAFFGQGTRLTVV.

The DNA of the CDR3 is TGTGCCAGCAGCCACCCAAGGGGAGGATCCTACAATGAGCAGTTCTTC. Encoded protein: CASSHPRGGSYNEQFF. The J gene is TRBJ2-1, the V gene TRBV7-9, with D maybe TRBD2 (6 bases). Germline assignment: CDR1 SEHNR and CDR2 FQNEAQ (reference sequence). CDR3 length equals 16 residues. V was cut by 5 bases and J by 1 base, with 15 bases left in between.

This clone has just one count. V is TRBV28 and J is TRBJ1-2; 9 positions agree with TRBD1. The CDR3 is made up of 12 amino acids. V shed 5 bases and J 8 bases; nucleotides not matched to a gene: 3. CDR1 MDHEN and CDR2 SYDVKM come from the germline V gene. In DNA form, the CDR3 reads TGTGCCAGCAGTACAGGGGGCCGAGGCTACACCTTC. Protein product: CASSTGGRGYTF.

The gene calls are TRBV5-4 and TRBJ1-5; 8 nucleotides align to TRBD1. The CDR3 has 14 residues. Losses at the gene ends were 2 bases for V and 5 bases for J; bases not matched to a gene: 3. The germline V gene encodes CDR1 SGHNT and CDR2 YYREEE (reference sequence). The chain's CDR3 is CASSFAGGDQPQHF. In DNA form, the CDR3 reads TGTGCCAGCAGCTTTGCAGGGGGCGATCAGCCCCAGCATTTT.